A single sample gave rise to the 25 T cell receptor beta chains below, sequenced in a study of control samples from healthy donors and cancer patients (dated by TCRdb to 2020 to 2021). The method behind the library was the immunoSEQ multiplex PCR assay. TCRdb retrieved this table from immuneACCESS and kept in-frame rearrangements only. Not all clones are present; in checked studies, unresolved V genes account for under half, and no reason is known for the remainder. For this sample there are about 130,000 clones; roughly 89% appear just once. The ten largest clones capture 4.5% to 7% of the sample. The sequencing sample was made of blood. The receptors come from a young man in good health.

V is TRBV27 and J is TRBJ1-1; 8 nucleotides line up with TRBD1. V lost 2 bases, J lost 4 bases, and 6 bases stayed unmatched. Per the germline V gene, CDR1 is MNHEY and CDR2 is SMNVEV (reference sequence). The CDR3 runs 15 residues. CDR3 loop: CASSLARDRGTEAFF. Written as DNA, the CDR3 is TGTGCCAGCAGTTTAGCTCGTGACAGGGGCACTGAAGCTTTCTTT.

The chain carries TRBV11-2 and TRBJ2-7, with 9 nucleotides matching TRBD1. The CDR3 extends over 14 amino acids. The germline CDR1 and CDR2 sequences are SGHAT and FQNNGV. Trimming cost V 5 bases and J 4 bases; bases outside gene matches: 6. The CDR3 nucleotides are TGTGCCAGCAGCGAGGGACAGGGTGGGTACGAGCAGTACTTC. Amino acid sequence: CASSEGQGGYEQYF.

The rearrangement uses TRBV10-3 and TRBJ2-7; 8 nucleotides agree with TRBD1. V trimming: 0 bases; J trimming: 3 bases; junction bases outside the gene matches: 4. Per germline, CDR1 ENHRY and CDR2 SYGVKD. This CDR3 has 15 residues. The CDR3 coding sequence is TGTGCCATCAGTGAGTCTCCAGGGGGCGTCTACGAGCAGTACTTC. Translating gives CAISESPGGVYEQYF.

CDR3 in DNA: TGTGCCAGCGGGCAGTCCGGCGGACTTGAGACCCAGTACTTC. It codes for CASGQSGGLETQYF. The J gene is TRBJ2-5, the V gene TRBV9; possible D gene TRBD2, 5 bases. V gave up 7 bases and J gave up 5 bases, with 18 bases separating them. CDR1 and CDR2 from the germline V gene are SGDLS and YYNGEE. The CDR3 is 14 amino acids.

The CDR3 DNA follows: TGTGCCAGCAGCCTTATGACCAGGGATGGCTACACCTTC. This codes for CASSLMTRDGYTF. The gene calls are TRBV7-9 and TRBJ1-2; the D gene is possibly TRBD1 (5 bases). CDR1 and CDR2 (germline): SEHNR, FQNEAQ (reference sequence). The CDR3 runs 13 residues. Trimming took off 5 bases at V and 6 bases at J, with 13 bases between the two ends.

The chain combines TRBV14 with TRBJ2-2; D is perhaps TRBD2 (5 bases). The CDR3 contains 13 residues. CDR1 and CDR2 from the germline V gene are SGHDN and FVKESK. Trimming stripped 3 bases from V and 6 bases from J, with 8 bases between. CDR3 sequence (DNA): TGTGCCAGCAGCCAGAGGGTTGCCGGGGAGCTGTTTTTT. Translating gives CASSQRVAGELFF.

This sequence joins TRBV27 and TRBJ2-2, with 7 bases matching TRBD2. V was clipped by 7 bases and J by 7 bases; unmatched bases: 6. The germline V gene encodes CDR1 MNHEY and CDR2 SMNVEV (reference sequence). The CDR3 length is 13 residues. As DNA, the CDR3 is TGTGCCAGCACCCTGCGGGGGAACGGGGAGCTGTTTTTT. Translated, it gives CASTLRGNGELFF.

This chain links TRBV20-1 with TRBJ1-5; D unresolved. The CDR3 is 9 amino acids. Trimming stripped 6 bases from V and 7 bases from J, with 4 bases between. Germline V gene lookup returns CDR1 DFQATT and CDR2 SNEGSKA (reference sequence). This CDR3 is CSAGQPQHF. DNA for the CDR3: TGCAGTGCGGGACAGCCCCAGCATTTT.

The chain has TRBV6-1 and TRBJ2-7, with 7 bases that match TRBD2. CDR1 MNHNS and CDR2 SASEGT come from the germline V gene. CDR3 size: 15 residues. V lost 0 bases to trimming and J lost 3 bases; unmatched junction nucleotides: 5. For the CDR3, the DNA is TGTGCCAGCAGTGAAGCGGTGTGGGGGGGCTACGAGCAGTACTTC. This encodes CASSEAVWGGYEQYF.

The chain joins TRBV19 to TRBJ1-6; no definite D call. There are 21 residues in the CDR3. V lost 6 bases and J lost 10, with 37 bases in between. CDR1 and CDR2 from the germline V gene are LNHDA and SQIVND (reference sequence). The CDR3 sequence: CASSQVGIDNVREQAGSPLHF. The CDR3 bases are TGTGCCAGTAGCCAAGTCGGGATCGACAATGTGAGGGAACAAGCTGGATCACCCCTCCACTTT.

This sequence joins TRBV2 and TRBJ2-3; perhaps D is TRBD1 or TRBD2 (6 bases each). The CDR3 spans 15 residues. Germline loops: CDR1 SNHLY, CDR2 FYNNEI. V was cut by 7 bases and J by 5 bases, with 19 bases left in between. CDR3 region: CASKGGPPLGDTQYF. The CDR3 DNA follows: TGTGCCAGCAAGGGGGGCCCCCCTTTGGGAGATACGCAGTATTTT.

The V call is TRBV5-1, the J call TRBJ2-1; 9 positions match TRBD1. Unmatched junction bases numbered 9, after V lost 4 bases and J lost 10 bases. Germline V gene sequence: CDR1 SGHRS, CDR2 YFSETQ. This CDR3 is 14 amino acids long. The CDR3 protein is CASSGSTGGKEQFF. The CDR3 DNA follows: TGCGCCAGCAGCGGATCGACAGGGGGTAAGGAGCAGTTCTTC.

J is TRBJ1-5 and V is TRBV27; D is perhaps TRBD1 (5 bases). The CDR3 contains 14 residues. Germline V gene data show CDR1 as MNHEY and CDR2 as SMNVEV (reference sequence). V was trimmed by 8 bases and J by 4 bases, leaving 15 bases between them. The CDR3 reads CASVGTPENQPQHF. CDR3 sequence (DNA): TGTGCCAGCGTCGGGACCCCCGAAAATCAGCCCCAGCATTTT.

This rearrangement joins TRBV9 to TRBJ1-6, with TRBD1 identical over 8 bases. The junction had 9 bases not matched to a gene; V was cut back by 7 bases and J by 3 bases. Per the germline V gene, CDR1 is SGDLS and CDR2 is YYNGEE. This CDR3 has 16 residues. The CDR3 DNA sequence: TGTGCCAGCGGGGGACAGGTTCCCGACTATAATTCACCCCTCCACTTT. Translation: CASGGQVPDYNSPLHF. The variable domain in full, with the rest retrieved from reference TRBV9 and TRBJ1-6, is DSGVTQTPKHLITATGQRVTLRCSPRSGDLSVYWYQQSLDQGLQFLIQYYNGEERAKGNILERFSAQQFPDLHSELNLSSLELGDSALYFCASGGQVPDYNSPLHFGNGTRLTVT.

The chain joins TRBV5-3 to TRBJ1-2; D is undetermined. TRBV5-3 belongs to the ORF category, with a function that is uncertain. This CDR3 spans 13 amino acids. V was cut by 4 bases and J by 3 bases, with 10 bases left in between. The DNA of the CDR3 is TGTGCCAGAAGCCCGGATGGAGACTATGGCTACACCTTC. This codes for CARSPDGDYGYTF.

The gene calls are TRBV5-4 and TRBJ1-2; 8 positions agree with TRBD1. The V segment lost 3 bases and the J segment 2 bases; nucleotides outside the gene matches: 3. Germline V gives CDR1 SGHNT, CDR2 YYREEE (reference sequence). The CDR3 contains 14 residues. CDR3 in DNA: TGTGCCAGCAGCTCCCGGACAGGGAACTATGGCTACACCTTC. Translation: CASSSRTGNYGYTF.

V is TRBV6-5 and J is TRBJ1-2, with D maybe TRBD1 (5 bases). This CDR3 has 15 amino acids. Trimming stripped 6 bases from V and 3 bases from J, with 17 bases between. Looked up from germline, CDR1 is MNHEY and CDR2 is SVGAGI. The CDR3: CASSLKYGGDYGYTF. DNA for the CDR3: TGTGCCAGCAGCCTCAAGTACGGGGGGGACTATGGCTACACCTTC.

This chain connects TRBV3-1 (or the pseudogene TRBV3-2) to TRBJ1-2, with D perhaps TRBD1 (6 bases). Between the trimmed V and J ends, which lost 4 bases and 7 bases, there was a span of 13 bases. Germline CDR1 reads LGHDT; CDR2 reads YNNKEL (reference sequence). The CDR3 is 13 residues long. Written as DNA, the CDR3 is TGTGCCAGCAGCCGTGGGGGCCTAGGTGGCTACACCTTC. It codes for CASSRGGLGGYTF.

This sequence joins TRBV6-2 or TRBV6-3 and TRBJ2-7; D is perhaps TRBD1 or TRBD2 (5 bases each). V was pared by 5 bases and J by 2 bases, with 13 bases between. Per the germline V gene, CDR1 is MNHEY and CDR2 is SVGEGT. This CDR3 is 14 amino acids long. The CDR3 DNA follows: TGTGCCAGCAGTCCCCACGGGACGGCCTACGAGCAGTACTTC. Residues: CASSPHGTAYEQYF.

This chain connects TRBV12-2 to TRBJ2-7; TRBD2 is the table's D call and was not checked against the DNA. TRBV12-2 is flagged as a pseudogene. The CDR3 contains 12 residues. The CDR3 DNA is TGTGCAAGTCGCTCCAGGGGAGGGGAGCAGTACTTC. The encoded protein is CASRSRGGEQYF.

The chain employs TRBV24-1 and TRBJ2-3; tentatively, D is TRBD2 (5 bases). The CDR3 is 13 amino acids. Germline CDR1 reads KGHDR; CDR2 reads SFDVKD. Between the trimmed V and J ends, which lost 7 bases and 2 bases, there was a span of 9 bases. CDR3 coding DNA: TGTGCCACCAGGGACTTAGACACAGATACGCAGTATTTT. Amino acid sequence: CATRDLDTDTQYF.

The chain couples TRBV10-3 to TRBJ2-7, with no clear D. CDR3 length: 11 amino acids. V shed 3 bases and J shed 12 bases, with 12 bases lying between them. From germline, CDR1 is ENHRY and CDR2 SYGVKD. CDR3 region: CAISDSSVAYF. CDR3 DNA: TGTGCCATCAGTGACTCCTCGGTGGCGTACTTC.

The rearrangement uses TRBV9 and TRBJ2-5; D is unclear. This CDR3 spans 14 amino acids. Trimming stripped 3 bases from V and 1 base from J, with 10 bases between. The germline V gene encodes CDR1 SGDLS and CDR2 YYNGEE. The CDR3 DNA is TGTGCCAGCAGCGCAGCCGGGTTCCAAGAGACCCAGTACTTC. This encodes CASSAAGFQETQYF.

J is TRBJ2-1 and V is TRBV5-1; no clear D. The germline V and J ends were trimmed by 3 bases and 4 bases, with 8 bases remaining between them. CDR3 length: 13 amino acids. Looked up from germline, CDR1 is SGHRS and CDR2 is YFSETQ. The CDR3 sequence is CASSYERYNEQFF. Here the CDR3 DNA reads TGCGCCAGCAGCTACGAGCGTTACAATGAGCAGTTCTTC.

This chain joins TRBV5-1 and TRBJ1-1; D perhaps matches TRBD1 (5 bases). The CDR3 extends over 20 amino acids. The ends were cut back, 4 bases at V and 0 bases at J, with 28 bases in the middle. Germline assignment: CDR1 SGHRS and CDR2 YFSETQ. The CDR3 sequence is CASSEGPVELNRYMNTEAFF. Here the CDR3 DNA reads TGCGCCAGCAGCGAGGGGCCAGTCGAACTAAACCGTTACATGAACACTGAAGCTTTCTTT. The full variable domain, its missing parts supplied by reference TRBV5-1 and TRBJ1-1, is KAGVTQTPRYLIKTRGQQVTLSCSPISGHRSVSWYQQTPGQGLQFLFEYFSETQRNKGNFPGRFSGRQFSNSRSEMNVSTLELGDSALYLCASSEGPVELNRYMNTEAFFGQGTRLTVV.